Below, 22 T cell receptor beta chains from the same sample are listed, as sequenced in a study of OX40 agonist ivuxolimab in advanced cancers. The method was immunoSEQ multiplex PCR; TCRdb's version includes in-frame clones alone and lacks a portion of them. The sample includes under 70,000 clones, approximately 90% of them seen just once. The sequenced sample was CD4+ or CD8+ T cells sorted from blood, obtained in a trial of the OX40 agonist ivuxolimab. The origin of the receptors is an adult with an advanced solid tumor such as melanoma, head and neck, liver or kidney cancer.

In DNA form, the CDR3 reads TGTGCCAGCAGTTTATCGCCGACAGGGTATAATGAAAAACTGTTTTTT. It translates to CASSLSPTGYNEKLFF. This sequence joins TRBV27 and TRBJ1-4; 7 bases agree with TRBD1. This CDR3 is built from 16 residues. CDR1 and CDR2 (germline): MNHEY, SMNVEV (reference sequence). The V gene end was trimmed by 0 bases and the J gene end by 4 bases; junction bases not matched to a gene: 5. Complete variable domain (other parts from reference TRBV27 and TRBJ1-4): EAQVTQNPRYLITVTGKKLTVTCSQNMNHEYMSWYRQDPGLGLRQIYYSMNVEVTDKGDVPEGYKVSRKEKRNFPLILESPSPNQTSLYFCASSLSPTGYNEKLFFGSGTQLSVL.

The rearrangement joins TRBV7-6 to TRBJ1-4, with D perhaps TRBD1 (5 bases). The CDR3 spans 14 residues. The V gene lost 3 bases and the J gene lost 6 bases, with 11 bases spanning the gap. Per germline, CDR1 SGHVS and CDR2 FNYEAQ. CDR3 DNA sequence: TGTGCCAGCAGCTTGGAGGGGTACGATGAAAAACTGTTTTTT. Translating it yields CASSLEGYDEKLFF.

The CDR3 DNA reads TGTGCCAGCAGCGCATCGGGACTCCTCATAAGCACAGATACGCAGTATTTT. This codes for CASSASGLLISTDTQYF. The chain uses TRBV9 and TRBJ2-3; D is possibly TRBD2 (6 bases). Deletions cut 3 bases from V and 0 bases from J, with 17 bases between. CDR3 length equals 17 residues. Germline V gene lookup returns CDR1 SGDLS and CDR2 YYNGEE.

This clone appeared a single time. CDR3 coding DNA: TGCGCCAGCAGCCAAGGACCCTACGAGCAGTACTTC. This sequence encodes CASSQGPYEQYF. The chain recombines TRBV4-1 with TRBJ2-7; D remains ambiguous. V was trimmed by 1 base and J by 2 bases, leaving 3 bases between them. Germline CDR1 and CDR2: MGHRA and YSYEKL. The CDR3 runs 12 residues.

The genes are TRBV10-3 and TRBJ2-7, with D uncertain. In germline, CDR1 is ENHRY, CDR2 SYGVKD. The V end was cut by 7 bases, the J end by 4 bases, with 17 bases between. This CDR3 spans 14 amino acids. The CDR3, as DNA: TGTGCCATCAAGGCGGCCCTGGGCACGTACGAGCAGTACTTC. Translating it yields CAIKAALGTYEQYF.

This clone was detected only once. The chain is built from TRBV9 and TRBJ2-1; the D gene is possibly TRBD2 (6 bases). The CDR3 extends over 13 amino acids. The V end lost 2 bases, the J end lost 6 bases, and 9 bases lay between the germline ends. Germline V gene lookup returns CDR1 SGDLS and CDR2 YYNGEE. CDR3 nucleotides: TGTGCCAGCAGCGTTTGGGGGGTCAATGAGCAGTTCTTC. It specifies CASSVWGVNEQFF.

The V gene is TRBV27, the J gene TRBJ1-1; the D is unclear. The ends were cut back, 0 bases at V and 1 base at J, with 12 bases in the middle. Germline values: CDR1 MNHEY, CDR2 SMNVEV (reference sequence). The length of the CDR3 is 16 residues. CDR3: CASSLSGLGGNTEAFF. CDR3 DNA: TGTGCCAGCAGTTTATCTGGCCTTGGAGGGAACACTGAAGCTTTCTTT.

The gene calls are TRBV10-3 and TRBJ2-1, with D perhaps TRBD2 (5 bases). The germline gives CDR1 ENHRY, CDR2 SYGVKD. There are 14 residues in the CDR3. Deletions cut 3 bases from V and 13 bases from J, with 19 bases between. The CDR3 loop is CAISDPEETLGQFF. The CDR3 DNA follows: TGTGCCATCAGTGACCCGGAGGAGACGCTGGGACAGTTCTTC.

This rearrangement joins TRBV11-2 to TRBJ2-7, with D unresolved. CDR3 length: 14 amino acids. Trimming removed 1 base at V and 0 bases at J, with 7 bases between. Germline V gene data show CDR1 as SGHAT and CDR2 as FQNNGV. CDR3 sequence: CASSLGHSSYEQYF. CDR3 sequence (DNA): TGTGCCAGCAGCTTAGGTCACTCCTCCTACGAGCAGTACTTC.

This chain connects TRBV7-9 to TRBJ2-1; TRBD2 matches 11 bases. V trimming: 5 bases; J trimming: 4 bases; junction bases outside the gene matches: 4. Germline V lookup: CDR1 SEHNR, CDR2 FQNEAQ (reference sequence). CDR3 length: 15 amino acids. For the CDR3, the DNA is TGTGCCAGCAGCCTCTCTAGCGGGGGGTACAATGAGCAGTTCTTC. This sequence encodes CASSLSSGGYNEQFF.

This chain's CDR3 is CASSTGTGGHEQYF. CDR3 DNA sequence: TGTGCCAGCAGCACCGGGACAGGGGGCCACGAGCAGTACTTC. The genes are TRBV27 and TRBJ2-7; 12 nucleotides agree with TRBD1. CDR3 length: 14 residues. CDR1 is MNHEY and CDR2 is SMNVEV in the germline V gene (reference sequence). V was clipped by 6 bases and J by 5 bases; unmatched bases: 5.

The chain recombines TRBV27 with TRBJ2-6, with TRBD1 matching 10 bases. The CDR3 length is 17 residues. CDR1 and CDR2 (germline): MNHEY, SMNVEV (reference sequence). V lost 5 bases to trimming and J lost 0 bases; unmatched junction nucleotides: 4. The CDR3 reads CASSVTGGVSGANVLTF. For the CDR3, the DNA is TGTGCCAGCAGTGTGACAGGGGGCGTCTCTGGGGCCAACGTCCTGACTTTC.

This clone was seen a single time. The chain uses TRBV27 and TRBJ2-7; D is possibly TRBD1 (6 bases). V was shortened by 5 bases and J by 0 bases, with 14 bases between the two germline ends. This CDR3 is 15 amino acids long. Germline values: CDR1 MNHEY, CDR2 SMNVEV (reference sequence). As DNA, the CDR3 is TGTGCCAGCAGTAATCCAGGGGATCCCTCCTACGAGCAGTACTTC. Protein sequence: CASSNPGDPSYEQYF.

This chain links TRBV13 with TRBJ2-2; tentative D call: TRBD2 (6 bases). CDR1 is PRHDT and CDR2 is FYEKMQ in the germline V gene (reference sequence). CDR3 length: 15 amino acids. The germline V and J ends were trimmed by 5 bases and 4 bases, with 14 bases remaining between them. The CDR3 sequence: CASSTRLGSTGELFF. In DNA, the CDR3 is TGTGCCAGCAGCACCCGACTAGGGAGCACCGGGGAGCTGTTTTTT.

The chain has TRBV6-6 and TRBJ2-7; tentatively, D is TRBD1 or TRBD2 (5 bases each). The V end lost 4 bases, the J end lost 5 bases, and 18 bases lay between the germline ends. This CDR3 region has 15 residues. Germline CDR1 and CDR2: MNHNY and SVGAGI (reference sequence). CDR3: CASSSQMGVYNEQYF. The CDR3, as DNA: TGTGCCAGCAGTTCCCAAATGGGGGTCTACAACGAGCAGTACTTC.

CDR3 in amino acids: CASSGDSYEQYF. CDR3 DNA sequence: TGTGCCAGCAGTGGGGATTCCTACGAGCAGTACTTC. This chain connects TRBV6-5 to TRBJ2-7, with D unclear. This CDR3 spans 12 amino acids. The V gene's germline CDR1 is MNHEY and CDR2 SVGAGI. V was cut by 5 bases and J by 1 base, with 6 bases left in between.

The chain joins TRBV6-1 to TRBJ1-3; D is possibly TRBD1 (5 bases). Trimming removed 6 bases from V and 9 bases from J, with 21 bases in between. Germline assignment: CDR1 MNHNS and CDR2 SASEGT. CDR3 length: 15 amino acids. CDR3 loop: CASRPPGLPQSTIYF. CDR3 in DNA: TGTGCCAGCAGACCGCCGGGACTCCCTCAGAGCACCATATATTTT.

V and J are TRBV9 and TRBJ1-3; the D gene is possibly TRBD1 (6 bases). The germline V gene encodes CDR1 SGDLS and CDR2 YYNGEE. The CDR3 sequence is 15 residues long. The V end was cut by 4 bases, the J end by 3 bases, with 14 bases between. CDR3 residues: CASSRGALGGNTIYF. The CDR3 nucleotides read TGTGCCAGCAGCCGGGGGGCCCTAGGTGGAAACACCATATATTTT.

This clone was seen more than once but under ten times. This chain uses TRBV27 with TRBJ1-1; no firm D call. Germline V lookup: CDR1 MNHEY, CDR2 SMNVEV (reference sequence). The CDR3 totals 10 residues. Deletions cut 8 bases from V and 0 bases from J, with 1 base between. The CDR3 DNA follows: TGTGCCAGCCTGAACACTGAAGCTTTCTTT. Protein: CASLNTEAFF.

The chain combines TRBV5-6 with TRBJ1-1; D call uncertain. This CDR3 has 14 residues. Germline-derived CDR1 and CDR2 are SGHDT and YYEEEE. V lost 0 bases to trimming and J lost 1 base, with 7 bases between them. The CDR3 nucleotides read TGTGCCAGCAGCTTGGCCAGCGGGAACACTGAAGCTTTCTTT. Its protein is CASSLASGNTEAFF.

The rearrangement links TRBV9 to TRBJ2-7, with TRBD1 matching over 9 bases. Germline-derived CDR1 and CDR2 are SGDLS and YYNGEE. After removal of 4 bases from V and 2 bases from J, the junction contained 4 bases not matched to a gene. CDR3 length: 14 residues. CDR3 sequence: CASSPGTGTYEQYF. CDR3 DNA: TGTGCCAGCAGCCCAGGGACAGGGACCTACGAGCAGTACTTC.

V usage is TRBV7-9 and J usage is TRBJ1-6; D may be TRBD1 (5 bases). V was shortened by 3 bases and J by 5 bases, with 8 bases between the two germline ends. The CDR3 has 14 residues. Germline V gene lookup returns CDR1 SEHNR and CDR2 FQNEAQ (reference sequence). The CDR3 DNA is TGTGCCAGCAGCTTCGGGGGGGATAATTCACCCCTCCACTTT. Protein sequence: CASSFGGDNSPLHF.